Sequencing of this TCR beta chain was carried out in a study of T cells in localized non-small cell lung cancer. Study-level results: Higher blood T cell density tracked longer overall survival.

The table came from immunoSEQ multiplex PCR; TCRdb's copy has only in-frame clones and leaves some out. The sample carries about 30,000 clones, about 89% recorded once. V was shortened by 1 base and J by 3 bases, with 13 bases between the two germline ends. CDR3 length equals 15 residues. CDR1 and CDR2 from the germline V gene are SGHDN and FVKESK. Concerning this clone itself: No antigen is known for it.

The sample consisted of PBMCs, taken before any cancer treatment. The receptor was derived from a man between 35 and 75 years old with stage II lung adenocarcinoma. The V call is TRBV14, the J call TRBJ2-7, with D possibly matching TRBD1 (5 bases). The CDR3 loop is CASSQGGAARYEQYF. In DNA, the CDR3 is TGTGCCAGCAGCCAAGGGGGCGCGGCCCGCTACGAGCAGTACTTC.